This T cell receptor (beta chain) was sequenced for a study of shared clonotypes between healthy human individuals. Sequencing used immunoSEQ multiplex PCR; TCRdb keeps in-frame clones, though not all of them. The sample lists roughly 1.5 million clones, around 98% seen once, with approximately 0.44% in the top ten. As regards this clone: A read error may account for a junction end that differs from germline.

CDR3 length: 13 residues. Germline V gene lookup returns CDR1 SSHAT and CDR2 FNYEAQ (reference sequence). Sequences were obtained from naive CD4+ T cells sorted from blood. Regarding subset: CD45RA+ positively selected. The chain has TRBV7-7 and TRBJ2-2; 8 nucleotides line up with TRBD1. This clonotype originated in a man aged 30-40 years in good health. The CDR3 DNA sequence: TGTGCTAGCAGCCCAGGGGGCCCCGGGGAGCTGTTTTTT. It specifies CASSPGGPGELFF.